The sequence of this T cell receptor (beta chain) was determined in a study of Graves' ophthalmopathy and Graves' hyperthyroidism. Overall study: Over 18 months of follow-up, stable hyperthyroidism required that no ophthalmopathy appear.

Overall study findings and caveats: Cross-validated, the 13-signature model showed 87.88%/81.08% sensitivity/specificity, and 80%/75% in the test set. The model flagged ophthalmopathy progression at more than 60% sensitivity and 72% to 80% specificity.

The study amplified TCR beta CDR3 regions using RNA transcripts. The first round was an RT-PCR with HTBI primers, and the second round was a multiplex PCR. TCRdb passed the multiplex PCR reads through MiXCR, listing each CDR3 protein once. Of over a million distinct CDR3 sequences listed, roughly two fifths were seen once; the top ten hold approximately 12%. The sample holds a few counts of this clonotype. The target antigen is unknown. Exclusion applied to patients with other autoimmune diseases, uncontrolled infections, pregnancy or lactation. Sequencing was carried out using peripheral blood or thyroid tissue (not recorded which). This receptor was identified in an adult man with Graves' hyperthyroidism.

The CDR3 DNA reads as TGTGCCAGCAGCCATACCCAGGGGAACACTGAAGCTTTCTTT. Translating it yields CASSHTQGNTEAFF. The chain joins TRBV6-6 to TRBJ1-1; D possibly corresponds to TRBD1 (5 bases). Germline assignment: CDR1 MNHNY and CDR2 SVGAGI (reference sequence). V was shortened by 6 bases and J by 1 base, with 12 bases between the two germline ends. The CDR3 totals 14 residues.